This section outlines one T cell receptor (beta chain) sequence together with its context. The antigen is unknown. This sample stems from a study of molecular identifiers for immune sequencing clone quantification. Whole-study findings and limits: The study found clones above 20 RNA copies held over 98% of effector molecules and under 1% in naive cells. Identical TCR molecules can share a barcode, and this sharing could underestimate highly expanded clone sizes.

When naive CD8 T cells were sorted, they were gated as CD8+CD4-CCR7+CD45RA+. Bulk TCR libraries were made with methods that had been previously described and with listed TCR primers. TCRdb re-called the PCR reads through MiXCR, storing one row per CDR3 protein. The data show just under 650,000 distinct CDR3 sequences, about 20% seen once. The clonotype comes from a human donor in good health. Some libraries in this study had Jurkat cell RNA spiked in. Sequencing input: naive CD8+ T cells from blood, with Jurkat cell RNA spiked in. Subset of the sample: FACS-sorted CD8+CD4-CCR7+CD45RA+ naive T cells.

The CDR3 sequence is CSARDPVTDYGYTF. CDR3 in DNA: TGCAGTGCTAGAGATCCGGTGACAGACTATGGCTACACCTTC. The gene calls are TRBV20-1 and TRBJ1-2, with D possibly matching TRBD1 (5 bases). Between the trimmed V and J ends, which lost 0 bases and 3 bases, there was a span of 11 bases. The length of the CDR3 is 14 residues. Germline V gene data show CDR1 as DFQATT and CDR2 as SNEGSKA (reference sequence).